This T cell receptor beta chain was captured by sequencing in a study of blood T cells in healthy people across ages. Overall study findings and caveats: Versus aged donors, long-lived donors had higher diversity and more naive CD4+ cells. Estimated diversity that came from one million T cells was considered an underestimate.

Per-sample PBMC isolation yielded at least 6.5 million cells. Worth noting for this clonotype: Antigen specificity is unknown.

The use of a sample-barcoded 5' primer and a J-beta primer mix characterized a second PCR of about 6 to 11 cycles. TCRdb ran MiXCR on the 5' RACE reads and lists one entry per CDR3 protein. The table records hundreds of thousands of distinct CDR3 sequences, roughly 43% of them present only once. Trimming pared 2 bases from V and 3 bases from J, leaving 19 bases between. Germline V gene lookup returns CDR1 MGHRA and CDR2 YSYEKL. The CDR3 is 17 residues long. The sample was blood. The sequence was obtained from a man younger than 45 in good health. This chain uses TRBV4-1 with TRBJ1-1; no firm D call. The CDR3 bases are TGCGCCAGCAGCCAAATAATCCGGGTCCCAAGACACACTGAAGCTTTCTTT. As protein: CASSQIIRVPRHTEAFF.